Following are 8 T cell receptor beta chains from one sample sequenced in a study of OX40 agonist ivuxolimab in advanced cancers. Some clones are missing from TCRdb's copy, which holds only in-frame ones; the method was immunoSEQ multiplex PCR. There are approximately 35,000 clones in the sample; about 80% occur only once, and 20% to 25% lies in the top ten. The material sequenced was CD4+ or CD8+ T cells sorted from blood, taken in a trial of the OX40 agonist ivuxolimab. All receptors come from an adult with an advanced solid tumor such as melanoma, head and neck, liver or kidney cancer.

This sequence joins TRBV18 and TRBJ1-1; D not resolved. The CDR3 has 12 residues. Trimming cost V 3 bases and J 0 bases, with 2 bases left between them. Germline V gene lookup returns CDR1 KGHSH and CDR2 LQKENI. CDR3 nucleotides: TGTGCCAGCTCACCCATGAACACTGAAGCTTTCTTT. Translated: CASSPMNTEAFF.

The rearrangement uses TRBV11-2 and TRBJ2-7; D might be TRBD1 (6 bases). The V gene lost 3 bases and the J gene lost 4 bases, with 13 bases spanning the gap. Germline CDR1 SGHAT, CDR2 FQNNGV. The CDR3 consists of 14 residues. The CDR3 loop reads CASSFAGASYEQYF. CDR3 sequence (DNA): TGTGCCAGCAGCTTCGCAGGGGCCTCATACGAGCAGTACTTC. Variable domain in full (rest from reference TRBV11-2 and TRBJ2-7): EAGVAQSPRYKIIEKRQSVAFWCNPISGHATLYWYQQILGQGPKLLIQFQNNGVVDDSQLPKDRFSAERLKGVDSTLKIQPAKLEDSAVYLCASSFAGASYEQYFGPGTRLTVT.

This clone was seen a single time. The genes are TRBV13 and TRBJ2-3; weak D call: TRBD2 (6 bases). The V end lost 6 bases, the J end lost 3 bases, and 13 bases lay between the germline ends. The CDR3 is 14 residues long. Germline assignment: CDR1 PRHDT and CDR2 FYEKMQ (reference sequence). CDR3 residues: CASSFKTRTDTQYF. CDR3 DNA sequence: TGTGCCAGCAGTTTCAAGACTAGGACAGATACGCAGTATTTT.

A single count supports this clone. The rearrangement links TRBV7-3 to TRBJ1-1, with a possible D match to TRBD1 (6 bases). This CDR3 comprises 15 residues. The ends were cut back, 5 bases at V and 1 base at J, with 14 bases in the middle. The germline V gene has CDR1 SGHTA and CDR2 FQGTGA. The CDR3 is CASSRDGGANTEAFF. The CDR3 nucleotides read TGTGCCAGCAGCCGAGACGGGGGGGCGAACACTGAAGCTTTCTTT.

The chain recombines TRBV18 with TRBJ1-2; D ambiguous. This CDR3 is built from 14 residues. CDR1 and CDR2 from the germline V gene are KGHSH and LQKENI. Trimming cost V 3 bases and J 8 bases, with 16 bases left between them. In nucleotides, the CDR3 is TGTGCCAGCTCACCTACGGGAGGATGGCAAGGCTACACCTTC. It translates to CASSPTGGWQGYTF.

This rearrangement joins TRBV18 to TRBJ2-7; D is ambiguous. This CDR3 is built from 13 residues. Germline V lookup: CDR1 KGHSH, CDR2 LQKENI. V was clipped by 2 bases and J by 3 bases, with 8 bases between them. The CDR3 reads CASSPGANYEQYF. CDR3 DNA: TGTGCCAGCTCACCAGGAGCTAACTACGAGCAGTACTTC.

This chain connects TRBV7-9 to TRBJ2-7, with D uncertain. Germline V gene lookup returns CDR1 SEHNR and CDR2 FQNEAQ (reference sequence). The CDR3 is made up of 14 amino acids. V lost 1 base and J 2 bases, leaving 9 bases between the germline ends. In nucleotides, the CDR3 is TGTGCCAGCAGCTTAGGGGCAGTCCCCTACGAGCAGTACTTC. This sequence encodes CASSLGAVPYEQYF.

This clone was seen only once. The rearrangement joins TRBV19 to TRBJ1-6; D not certain. Germline CDR1 is LNHDA and CDR2 is SQIVND (reference sequence). Trimming cost V 5 bases and J 14 bases, with 10 bases left between them. CDR3 length: 11 amino acids. The CDR3 protein is CASSFSETLHF. For the CDR3, the DNA is TGTGCCAGTAGTTTTTCTGAGACCCTCCACTTT.